This TCR beta chain emerged from a study of blood T cells in healthy people across ages. A sample-barcoded 5' primer and a J-beta primer mix were used in a second PCR of roughly 6 to 11 cycles. TCRdb used MiXCR to reprocess the 5' RACE reads, holding one entry per CDR3 protein. The table includes hundreds of thousands of distinct CDR3 sequences, about 61% detected once. The CDR3 length is 16 residues. V lost 0 bases and J 0 bases, leaving 10 bases between the germline ends. Per germline, CDR1 SGHRS and CDR2 YFSETQ. J is TRBJ2-4 and V is TRBV5-1; D gene uncertain. Sample: blood. This clonotype was sampled from a middle-aged man in good health. This CDR3 reads CASSLDVFLAKNIQYF. Here the CDR3 DNA reads TGCGCCAGCAGCTTGGATGTCTTTTTAGCCAAAAACATTCAGTACTTC.